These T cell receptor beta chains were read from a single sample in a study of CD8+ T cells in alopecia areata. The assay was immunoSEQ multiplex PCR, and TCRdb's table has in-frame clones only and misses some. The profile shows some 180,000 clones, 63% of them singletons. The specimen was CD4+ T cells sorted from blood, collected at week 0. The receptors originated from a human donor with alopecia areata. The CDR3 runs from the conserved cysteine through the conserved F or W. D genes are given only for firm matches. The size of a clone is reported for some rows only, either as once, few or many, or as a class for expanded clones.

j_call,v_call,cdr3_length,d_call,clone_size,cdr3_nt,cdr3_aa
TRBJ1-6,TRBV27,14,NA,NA,TGTGCCAGCAAGGGGACTCCGAGGGATTCACCCCTCCACTTT,CASKGTPRDSPLHF
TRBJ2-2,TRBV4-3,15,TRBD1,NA,TGCGCCAGCAGCCAAGAGACAGGGGGCCCCGGGGAGCTGTTTTTT,CASSQETGGPGELFF
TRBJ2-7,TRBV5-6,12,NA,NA,TGTGCCAGCAGCAGAGCAGGGTACGAGCAGTACTTC,CASSRAGYEQYF
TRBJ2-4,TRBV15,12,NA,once,TGTGCCACCAGGGGTTGGGGAAACATTCAGTACTTC,CATRGWGNIQYF
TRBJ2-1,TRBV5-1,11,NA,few,TGCGCCAGCAGCGGTCACAATGAGCAGTTCTTC,CASSGHNEQFF
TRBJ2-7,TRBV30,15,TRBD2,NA,TGTGCCTACTGGCCTCAGCGGGGCAGCTCCTACGAGCAGTACTTC,CAYWPQRGSSYEQYF
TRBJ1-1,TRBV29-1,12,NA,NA,TGCAGCGTTGAAGCAGGGAGTACTGAAGCTTTCTTT,CSVEAGSTEAFF
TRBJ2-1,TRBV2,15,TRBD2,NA,TGTGCCAGCAGTAGTGGGACTAGAGGAGTAGATGAGCAGTTCTTC,CASSSGTRGVDEQFF
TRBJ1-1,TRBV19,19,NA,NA,TGTGCCAGTAGTCTCAAAGGCGCCCGGCCTCGATCTTCAACCACTGAAGCTTTCTTT,CASSLKGARPRSSTTEAFF
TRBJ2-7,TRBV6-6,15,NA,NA,TGTGCCAGCAGTACTGAGACAGGTAACTCCTACGAGCAGTACTTC,CASSTETGNSYEQYF
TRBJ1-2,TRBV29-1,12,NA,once,TGCAGCGTTGGGTCACACAACTATGGCTACACCTTC,CSVGSHNYGYTF